This TCR beta chain originates from a study of breast tumors, draining lymph nodes, adjacent tissues. Breast cancer patients provided tissue from their axillary draining lymph nodes. The V gene lost 1 base and the J gene lost 3 bases, with 13 bases spanning the gap. This CDR3 is 14 amino acids long. Per the germline V gene, CDR1 is DFQATT and CDR2 is SNEGSKA (reference sequence). TCRdb analysed the multiplex PCR reads with MiXCR anew, one entry per CDR3 protein. This sample has about 200,000 distinct CDR3 sequences; approximately 31% occur once, and the top ten carry roughly 4%. This clonotype occurred many times.

The specimen sequenced was axillary lymph node tissue. The chain uses TRBV20-1 and TRBJ2-7; D may be TRBD1 (6 bases). This TCR came from a female donor with breast cancer. Some clones in this sample may be carry-over from other donors' samples. CDR3 residues: CSARGRGVNYEQYF. The DNA of the CDR3 is TGCAGTGCTAGAGGCAGGGGCGTTAACTACGAGCAGTACTTC.